A selection of T cell receptor beta chains follows, all from one sample in a study of CD8 T cells in ankylosing spondylitis. TCRdb independently ran MiXCR on the 5' RACE reads; one entry per CDR3 protein. The profile covers about 360,000 distinct CDR3 sequences, with more than 20% appearing a single time and around 13% taken by the ten largest. The sample consisted of blood, either unsorted or a sorted T cell fraction (not recorded which). These TCRs come from a male donor with ankylosing spondylitis or in good health (not recorded which). CDR3s include the opening cysteine and the closing phenylalanine or tryptophan. Each record gives: CDR3 protein, CDR3 DNA, V gene, J gene, D gene, clone size. The D gene is left open where the match is weak. Clone size is stated in some rows and not others, as once, few, many or a class when expanded.

cdr3_aa: CASSTGQATGTQYF
cdr3_nt: TGTGCCAGCAGCACCGGACAGGCTACGGGGACCCAGTACTTC
v_call: TRBV28
j_call: TRBJ2-5
d_call: TRBD1
clone_size: -

cdr3_aa: CASSRITGNSPLHF
cdr3_nt: TGTGCCAGCAGCCGGATAACAGGGAACTCACCCCTCCACTTT
v_call: TRBV12-3/TRBV12-4
j_call: TRBJ1-6
d_call: -
clone_size: few

cdr3_aa: CASSHSTELVAKNIQYF
cdr3_nt: TGTGCCAGCAGCCACTCGACAGAGCTCGTGGCCAAAAACATTCAGTACTTC
v_call: TRBV12-3/TRBV12-4
j_call: TRBJ2-4
d_call: -
clone_size: few

cdr3_aa: CASSQVSTPQETQYF
cdr3_nt: TGCGCCAGCAGCCAAGTATCGACTCCCCAAGAGACCCAGTACTTC
v_call: TRBV4-1
j_call: TRBJ2-5
d_call: -
clone_size: few

cdr3_aa: CASSLLGTPSNAQYF
cdr3_nt: TGTGCCAGCAGCTTACTCGGGACCCCTAGCAACGCGCAGTATTTT
v_call: TRBV7-9
j_call: TRBJ2-3
d_call: -
clone_size: many

cdr3_aa: CASSLSSTSGYNEQFF
cdr3_nt: TGTGCCAGCAGTTTGTCCTCTACTAGCGGGTACAATGAGCAGTTCTTC
v_call: TRBV27
j_call: TRBJ2-1
d_call: TRBD2
clone_size: few

cdr3_aa: CASSPPETSGNEQFF
cdr3_nt: TGTGCCAGCAGTCCCCCTGAGACTAGCGGCAATGAGCAGTTCTTC
v_call: TRBV12-3/TRBV12-4
j_call: TRBJ2-1
d_call: TRBD2
clone_size: few

cdr3_aa: CATSEPGRTEAFF
cdr3_nt: TGTGCCACCAGTGAACCTGGACGGACTGAAGCTTTCTTT
v_call: TRBV24-1
j_call: TRBJ1-1
d_call: -
clone_size: -

cdr3_aa: CASYDPRGGTEAFF
cdr3_nt: TGTGCCAGTTATGACCCACGAGGAGGCACTGAAGCTTTCTTT
v_call: TRBV2
j_call: TRBJ1-1
d_call: -
clone_size: -

cdr3_aa: CASTKGQIDLGEQYF
cdr3_nt: TGTGCCAGCACTAAAGGACAGATCGACCTGGGCGAGCAGTACTTC
v_call: TRBV6-1
j_call: TRBJ2-7
d_call: -
clone_size: few

cdr3_aa: CACSLALTGVVGELFF
cdr3_nt: TGTGCCTGCAGCTTAGCGCTGACAGGCGTTGTCGGGGAGCTGTTTTTT
v_call: TRBV7-9
j_call: TRBJ2-2
d_call: -
clone_size: once

cdr3_aa: CASSRHEDSYEQYF
cdr3_nt: TGCGCCAGCAGCCGACACGAGGACTCCTACGAGCAGTACTTC
v_call: TRBV4-1
j_call: TRBJ2-7
d_call: -
clone_size: -

cdr3_aa: CSVDVGGAYNEQFF
cdr3_nt: TGCAGCGTTGATGTCGGGGGAGCCTACAATGAGCAGTTCTTC
v_call: TRBV29-1
j_call: TRBJ2-1
d_call: -
clone_size: -

cdr3_aa: CASSISGTTYNEQFF
cdr3_nt: TGTGCCAGTAGTATATCGGGGACCACCTACAATGAGCAGTTCTTC
v_call: TRBV19
j_call: TRBJ2-1
d_call: -
clone_size: -

cdr3_aa: CASSLAFGPHVTDTQYF
cdr3_nt: TGTGCCAGCAGTTTGGCATTCGGACCCCACGTAACAGATACGCAGTATTTT
v_call: TRBV12-3/TRBV12-4
j_call: TRBJ2-3
d_call: -
clone_size: -

cdr3_aa: CATSDLAGELFF
cdr3_nt: TGTGCCACCAGTGATTTGGCGGGGGAGCTGTTTTTT
v_call: TRBV24-1
j_call: TRBJ2-2
d_call: -
clone_size: -

cdr3_aa: CASSEGSQRGPHETQYF
cdr3_nt: TGCGCCAGCAGTGAGGGTAGCCAGCGGGGCCCGCACGAGACCCAGTACTTC
v_call: TRBV10-1
j_call: TRBJ2-5
d_call: TRBD2
clone_size: -

cdr3_aa: CSVKGLSGNTIYF
cdr3_nt: TGCAGCGTCAAAGGACTTTCTGGAAACACCATATATTTT
v_call: TRBV29-1
j_call: TRBJ1-3
d_call: -
clone_size: -

cdr3_aa: CSARAGTDYNEQFF
cdr3_nt: TGCAGTGCTAGAGCCGGGACAGACTACAATGAGCAGTTCTTC
v_call: TRBV20-1
j_call: TRBJ2-1
d_call: TRBD1
clone_size: -

cdr3_aa: CAISGAGADTQYF
cdr3_nt: TGTGCCATCAGTGGGGCAGGGGCGGATACGCAGTATTTT
v_call: TRBV10-3
j_call: TRBJ2-3
d_call: -
clone_size: -

cdr3_aa: CSARILAGELYEQYF
cdr3_nt: TGCAGTGCTAGAATACTAGCGGGGGAACTCTACGAGCAGTACTTC
v_call: TRBV20-1
j_call: TRBJ2-7
d_call: TRBD2
clone_size: -

cdr3_aa: CASSSGDSAYEQYF
cdr3_nt: TGTGCCAGTAGTTCGGGGGACAGCGCCTACGAGCAGTACTTC
v_call: TRBV19
j_call: TRBJ2-7
d_call: -
clone_size: -

cdr3_aa: CASSVGPPETQYF
cdr3_nt: TGTGCCAGCAGCGTAGGTCCCCCGGAGACCCAGTACTTC
v_call: TRBV9
j_call: TRBJ2-5
d_call: -
clone_size: few

cdr3_aa: CASSPGGQYEQYF
cdr3_nt: TGTGCCAGCAGCCCGGGCGGACAGTACGAGCAGTACTTC
v_call: TRBV3-1
j_call: TRBJ2-7
d_call: -
clone_size: -

cdr3_aa: CASSLGVRLPYTEAFF
cdr3_nt: TGTGCCAGCAGTTTAGGAGTGCGGCTCCCATACACTGAAGCTTTCTTT
v_call: TRBV12-3/TRBV12-4
j_call: TRBJ1-1
d_call: -
clone_size: few

cdr3_aa: CASSLSRGYTF
cdr3_nt: TGTGCCAGCAGCTTAAGTCGGGGCTACACCTTC
v_call: TRBV7-2
j_call: TRBJ1-2
d_call: -
clone_size: -

cdr3_aa: CASSRLNYGETQYF
cdr3_nt: TGTGCCAGCAGTAGACTAAACTACGGAGAGACCCAGTACTTC
v_call: TRBV12-3/TRBV12-4
j_call: TRBJ2-5
d_call: -
clone_size: -

cdr3_aa: CAISFPSGGLSTDTQYF
cdr3_nt: TGTGCCATCAGCTTCCCAAGCGGGGGGCTTAGCACAGATACGCAGTATTTT
v_call: TRBV10-3
j_call: TRBJ2-3
d_call: TRBD2
clone_size: few

cdr3_aa: CSVVLPNQGTYEQYF
cdr3_nt: TGCAGCGTTGTTTTGCCGAACCAGGGAACCTACGAGCAGTACTTC
v_call: TRBV29-1
j_call: TRBJ2-7
d_call: -
clone_size: few

cdr3_aa: CASSQGLPPLGEQYF
cdr3_nt: TGCGCCAGCAGCCAAGGTCTCCCTCCCCTGGGGGAGCAGTACTTC
v_call: TRBV4-1
j_call: TRBJ2-7
d_call: -
clone_size: -

cdr3_aa: CAISPDRGSNQPQHF
cdr3_nt: TGTGCCATCAGCCCCGACAGGGGCAGCAATCAGCCCCAGCATTTT
v_call: TRBV10-3
j_call: TRBJ1-5
d_call: TRBD1
clone_size: -

cdr3_aa: CASSFPRGGPSGELFF
cdr3_nt: TGTGCCAGCAGTTTTCCCCGGGGGGGGCCCTCCGGGGAGCTGTTTTTT
v_call: TRBV12-3/TRBV12-4
j_call: TRBJ2-2
d_call: TRBD2
clone_size: -

cdr3_aa: CASSQWVSYEQYF
cdr3_nt: TGCGCCAGCAGCCAATGGGTATCCTACGAGCAGTACTTC
v_call: TRBV4-1
j_call: TRBJ2-7
d_call: -
clone_size: -

cdr3_aa: CASSPRDLPYEQYF
cdr3_nt: TGTGCCAGCAGTCCCAGGGACTTGCCCTACGAGCAGTACTTC
v_call: TRBV12-3/TRBV12-4
j_call: TRBJ2-7
d_call: -
clone_size: -

cdr3_aa: CASSLAGALVSTDTQYF
cdr3_nt: TGTGCCAGCAGCCTAGCGGGGGCCCTCGTGAGCACAGATACGCAGTATTTT
v_call: TRBV7-9
j_call: TRBJ2-3
d_call: TRBD2
clone_size: -

cdr3_aa: CASREGQGSNQPQHF
cdr3_nt: TGTGCCAGCAGAGAAGGACAGGGTAGCAATCAGCCCCAGCATTTT
v_call: TRBV6-1
j_call: TRBJ1-5
d_call: TRBD1
clone_size: -

cdr3_aa: CASWGNKAGVYEQFF
cdr3_nt: TGTGCCAGCTGGGGAAATAAGGCAGGGGTGTATGAGCAGTTCTTC
v_call: TRBV28
j_call: TRBJ2-1
d_call: -
clone_size: -

cdr3_aa: CSARRFNTEAFF
cdr3_nt: TGCAGTGCTAGGAGGTTTAACACTGAAGCTTTCTTT
v_call: TRBV20-1
j_call: TRBJ1-1
d_call: -
clone_size: few

cdr3_aa: CASSPTGLRTDTQYF
cdr3_nt: TGCGCCAGCAGCCCTACAGGGTTGCGCACAGATACGCAGTATTTT
v_call: TRBV5-1
j_call: TRBJ2-3
d_call: -
clone_size: -

cdr3_aa: CASSLHSGRGGSYNEQFF
cdr3_nt: TGTGCCAGCAGCTTGCATTCAGGGCGGGGGGGCTCCTACAATGAGCAGTTCTTC
v_call: TRBV11-2
j_call: TRBJ2-1
d_call: TRBD2
clone_size: -

cdr3_aa: CASNIHYNEQFF
cdr3_nt: TGTGCCAGCAATATACACTACAATGAGCAGTTCTTC
v_call: TRBV2
j_call: TRBJ2-1
d_call: -
clone_size: few

cdr3_aa: CASSPMGFPTGELFF
cdr3_nt: TGTGCCAGCAGCCCCATGGGTTTTCCAACCGGGGAGCTGTTTTTT
v_call: TRBV12-3/TRBV12-4
j_call: TRBJ2-2
d_call: -
clone_size: many

cdr3_aa: CASSHRAEQYF
cdr3_nt: TGTGCCAGCAGCCACAGGGCCGAGCAGTACTTC
v_call: TRBV12-3/TRBV12-4
j_call: TRBJ2-7
d_call: -
clone_size: -

cdr3_aa: CASSLVGTSFPEAFF
cdr3_nt: TGTGCCAGCAGTTTGGTGGGGACATCATTTCCTGAAGCTTTCTTT
v_call: TRBV12-3/TRBV12-4
j_call: TRBJ1-1
d_call: -
clone_size: -

cdr3_aa: CASSLRDGNQPQHF
cdr3_nt: TGTGCCAGCAGCCTGCGGGACGGGAATCAGCCCCAGCATTTT
v_call: TRBV27
j_call: TRBJ1-5
d_call: -
clone_size: -

cdr3_aa: CAISESVAGGEETQYF
cdr3_nt: TGTGCCATCAGTGAGTCGGTAGCGGGGGGGGAAGAGACCCAGTACTTC
v_call: TRBV10-3
j_call: TRBJ2-5
d_call: TRBD2
clone_size: -

cdr3_aa: CASSYSGASEAFF
cdr3_nt: TGTGCCAGCAGTTACTCAGGGGCTTCTGAAGCTTTCTTT
v_call: TRBV6-5
j_call: TRBJ1-1
d_call: -
clone_size: -

cdr3_aa: CASTPLNAESSYEQYF
cdr3_nt: TGTGCCAGCACCCCCCTTAACGCGGAGAGCTCCTACGAGCAGTACTTC
v_call: TRBV7-9
j_call: TRBJ2-7
d_call: -
clone_size: -

cdr3_aa: CASSLANYSIYNEQFF
cdr3_nt: TGCGCCAGCAGCTTGGCCAATTATTCGATCTACAATGAGCAGTTCTTC
v_call: TRBV5-1
j_call: TRBJ2-1
d_call: -
clone_size: -

cdr3_aa: CASSPGPGAYNEQFF
cdr3_nt: TGTGCCAGCAGCCCAGGACCGGGGGCCTACAATGAGCAGTTCTTC
v_call: TRBV7-9
j_call: TRBJ2-1
d_call: -
clone_size: few

cdr3_aa: CASSRLYPGGANTGELFF
cdr3_nt: TGCGCCAGCAGCCGTCTCTACCCCGGGGGGGCGAACACCGGGGAGCTGTTTTTT
v_call: TRBV4-1
j_call: TRBJ2-2
d_call: TRBD2
clone_size: -